One and the same sample provided the 22 T cell receptor beta chains below, sequenced in a study of CD8+CD57+ T cells in acquired aplastic anemia (dated by TCRdb to the late 2010s). Expansion of CD8+CD57+ cells had been shown by flow cytometry in the patients chosen for sequencing. Sequencing used an Illumina HiSeq 2000. Genomic DNA was used as template for profiling of TCR beta VDJ combinations and CDR3 sequences. The raw public data were reprocessed by TCRdb itself: fastp quality trimming at Q25, MiXCR clonotype calling, in-frame beta chains only. Identical CDR3 protein sequences are pooled into one entry, listed with their most common genes and DNA. This sample lists about 160,000 distinct CDR3 sequences; less than 50% were detected once. The ten largest clones take up roughly 29% of the sample. The sequenced material came from sorted CD4+, CD8+, or CD8+CD57+ T cells (not recorded which) from PBMCs. All receptors come from a human donor with aplastic anemia.

To note about this clonotype: At one end the junction does not follow the germline gene, possibly because of a read error. This chain connects TRBV10-3 to TRBJ2-1, with a weak D call TRBD1 (6 bases). The CDR3 spans 13 residues. Per germline, CDR1 ENHRY and CDR2 SYGVKD. Here the CDR3 DNA reads TGCGCCACGCAGACAGGCGGTTACAATGAGCAGTTCTTC. It translates to CATQTGGYNEQFF.

Regarding this clonotype: A read error may be the cause here, since a much bigger clone is one base away. The chain is built from TRBV27 and TRBJ2-7, with 12 bases identical to TRBD2. Germline CDR1 MNHEY, CDR2 SMNVEV (reference sequence). This CDR3 is built from 16 residues. Here the CDR3 reads CASSLSASGRDYDQYF. The CDR3 coding sequence is TGTGCCAGCAGTTTGTCCGCTAGCGGGAGGGACTACGACCAGTACTTC.

V gene TRBV9 combines with J gene TRBJ2-3; D ambiguous. The V end was cut by 4 bases, the J end by 4 bases, with 10 bases between. The CDR3 is made up of 13 amino acids. From germline, CDR1 is SGDLS and CDR2 YYNGEE. Here the CDR3 DNA reads TGTGCCAGCAGCAGCCTAAACGCAGATACGCAGTATTTT. As protein: CASSSLNADTQYF.

This clonotype has just a few counts. The chain joins TRBV4-2 to TRBJ2-7, with 10 bases matching TRBD2. The CDR3 spans 18 residues. Losses at the gene ends were 1 base for V and 4 bases for J; bases not matched to a gene: 13. Germline CDR1 LGHNA, CDR2 YNFKEQ. CDR3 bases: TGTGCCAGCAGCCAAGGGTCCCCTCTAGCGGGAGTTGAATACGAGCAGTACTTC. Its protein is CASSQGSPLAGVEYEQYF.

The chain recombines TRBV7-8 with TRBJ1-6; 8 nucleotides align to TRBD1. The junction had 15 bases not matched to a gene; V was cut back by 5 bases and J by 9 bases. The CDR3 contains 17 residues. Germline V lookup: CDR1 SGHVS, CDR2 FQNEAQ. The CDR3 nucleotides are TGTGCCAGCAGCCTCCTATTATCAGGACAGGGTATTTCACCCCTCCACTTT. This codes for CASSLLLSGQGISPLHF.

On this clonotype: This may be a read error, as it is one base from a much larger clone. The chain uses TRBV5-1 and TRBJ2-7; no firm D call. V was shortened by 2 bases and J by 4 bases, with 16 bases between the two germline ends. From germline, CDR1 is SGHRS and CDR2 YFSETQ. The CDR3 covers 15 residues. The CDR3 spells CASSFTPVQIYEQYF. For the CDR3, the DNA is TGCGCCAGCAGCTTCACCCCGGTACAAATATACGAGCAGTACTTC.

The V gene is TRBV20-1, the J gene TRBJ2-6; D not resolved. Germline V gives CDR1 DFQATT, CDR2 SNEGSKA (reference sequence). The CDR3 sequence is 14 residues long. As DNA, the CDR3 is TGCAGCGCCCCCTCTGGGGCTGGGGCCAACGTCCTGACTTTC. As protein: CSAPSGAGANVLTF.

This clonotype appeared once. One end of the junction does not line up with germline, which may come from a read error. V and J are TRBV19 and TRBJ1-5; D is unclear. The CDR3 totals 15 residues. Germline V gene lookup returns CDR1 LNHDA and CDR2 SQIVND (reference sequence). CDR3 loop: CASDDSSWSNQLQHF. CDR3 bases: TGTGCCAGTGACGACTCTTCCTGGAGCAATCAGCTCCAGCACTTT.

The genes are TRBV20-1 and TRBJ1-5, with TRBD1 identical over 7 bases. Unmatched junction bases numbered 3, after V lost 4 bases and J lost 0 bases. This CDR3 has 14 amino acids. The germline V gene encodes CDR1 DFQATT and CDR2 SNEGSKA (reference sequence). CDR3 protein: CSAKTGNSNQPQHF. CDR3 bases: TGCAGTGCTAAGACAGGGAATAGCAATCAGCCCCAGCATTTT.

This clonotype was seen repeatedly, ten times or more. This chain connects TRBV13 to TRBJ1-5; a possible D gene is TRBD1 (5 bases). Germline V CDR1 and CDR2: PRHDT, FYEKMQ (reference sequence). Deletions cut 4 bases from V and 7 bases from J, with 17 bases between. The CDR3 runs 15 residues. This CDR3 is CASSSGLRAPQPQHF. CDR3 in DNA: TGTGCCAGCAGCTCGGGACTTAGGGCACCCCAGCCCCAGCATTTT.

The chain couples TRBV6-5 to TRBJ1-4; unclear D gene. Trimming pared 2 bases from V and 5 bases from J, leaving 15 bases between. This CDR3 comprises 16 residues. Germline lookup yields CDR1 MNHEY and CDR2 SVGAGI. CDR3 loop: CASSYGGSAYNEKLFF. The CDR3 DNA reads TGTGCCAGCAGTTACGGCGGGAGCGCCTACAATGAAAAACTGTTTTTT.

This clonotype was seen repeatedly, ten times or more. The chain uses TRBV29-1 and TRBJ2-7; 7 bases agree with TRBD1. CDR1 SQVTM and CDR2 ANQGSEA come from the germline V gene. V lost 1 base, J lost 7 bases, and 4 bases stayed unmatched. The CDR3 sequence is 12 residues long. This CDR3 reads CSVEVQGREQYF. The CDR3 nucleotides are TGCAGCGTTGAAGTACAGGGGCGAGAGCAGTACTTC.

Only one count was recorded for this clonotype. This sequence joins TRBV12-3 or TRBV12-4 and TRBJ2-7; tentative D call: TRBD1 (6 bases). The V and J ends lost 3 bases and 7 bases respectively, with 22 bases between them. The CDR3 runs 16 residues. The CDR3 DNA sequence: TGTGCCAGCAGTTTCTCCTCCCTCCAACAGGGAAAGGAGCAGTACTTC. Translating it yields CASSFSSLQQGKEQYF.

This sequence joins TRBV2 and TRBJ2-7; 9 bases align to TRBD1. CDR3 length: 14 residues. Germline-derived CDR1 and CDR2 are SNHLY and FYNNEI. This CDR3 is CARDGGTGSYEQYF. CDR3 sequence (DNA): TGTGCTAGAGATGGCGGGACAGGGTCGTACGAGCAGTACTTC.

Worth noting for this clonotype: A much bigger clone sits one base away, suggesting this may be a read error. This rearrangement joins TRBV11-2 to TRBJ1-3, with D perhaps TRBD1 (6 bases). Germline CDR1 reads SGHAT; CDR2 reads FQNNGV. The CDR3 covers 15 residues. The CDR3 nucleotides are TGTGCCAGCACGGACAGTTACAACTCTGGAAACGCCATATATTTT. Its protein product is CASTDSYNSGNAIYF. The complete variable domain, with remaining parts taken from reference TRBV11-2 and TRBJ1-3, reads EAGVAQSPRYKIIEKRQSVAFWCNPISGHATLYWYQQILGQGPKLLIQFQNNGVVDDSQLPKDRFSAERLKGVDSTLKIQPAKLEDSAVYLCASTDSYNSGNAIYFGEGSWLTVV.

This clonotype occurred many times. The rearrangement joins TRBV10-2 to TRBJ1-5, with 9 bases lining up with TRBD1. Looked up from germline, CDR1 is WSHSY and CDR2 is SAAADI. V dropped 8 bases and J dropped 0; count of bases not matched to a gene: 8. There are 16 residues in the CDR3. CDR3: CASGGTGPRSNQPQHF. DNA for the CDR3: TGCGCCAGCGGGGGGACAGGGCCCCGTAGCAATCAGCCCCAGCATTTT.

In its sample, this clonotype was seen a few times. The chain is built from TRBV7-3 and TRBJ2-4, with TRBD1 as a possible D gene (5 bases). The V end lost 5 bases, the J end lost 2 bases, and 16 bases lay between the germline ends. This CDR3 contains 16 residues. In germline, CDR1 is SGHTA, CDR2 FQGTGA. CDR3 in amino acids: CASSLRVLGSKNIQYF. DNA of the CDR3: TGTGCCAGCAGCCTCAGGGTTTTGGGGTCCAAAAACATTCAGTACTTC.

This chain uses TRBV29-1 with TRBJ2-7, with 8 bases that match TRBD2. The CDR3 length is 13 residues. Trimming cost V 4 bases and J 4 bases; bases outside gene matches: 6. CDR1 SQVTM and CDR2 ANQGSEA come from the germline V gene. The CDR3 DNA follows: TGCAGCGTTGGACTAGCGAACCTTTACGAGCAGTACTTC. This sequence encodes CSVGLANLYEQYF.

Details on this clonotype: At one boundary the junction diverges from the germline segment, which might be a read error. The chain is built from TRBV25-1 and TRBJ2-7; 7 bases match TRBD1. The germline gives CDR1 MGHDK, CDR2 SYGVNS. The length of the CDR3 is 18 residues. DNA for the CDR3: TGTGCCACCAGTGATTTGCTGTCCTTGACAGGGTCGCCCTACGAGCAGTACTTC. As protein: CATSDLLSLTGSPYEQYF.

This clonotype has at least ten counts. The gene calls are TRBV25-1 and TRBJ2-5; 7 positions match TRBD2. The V and J ends lost 0 bases and 1 base, in that order; junction bases with no gene match: 8. Germline V gene data show CDR1 as MGHDK and CDR2 as SYGVNS. The CDR3 has 17 residues. The CDR3 nucleotides read TGTGCCAGCAGTGAATATTTGTGGGGGGGAACCCAAGAGACCCAGTACTTC. It codes for CASSEYLWGGTQETQYF.

This clonotype was detected many times. This chain joins TRBV4-1 and TRBJ1-1, with D tentatively TRBD1 (5 bases). Germline V gives CDR1 MGHRA, CDR2 YSYEKL. The ends were cut back, 1 base at V and 3 bases at J, with 12 bases in the middle. The length of the CDR3 is 15 residues. CDR3 coding DNA: TGCGCCAGCAGCCAAGGAGTAAGGGGAGACACTGAAGCTTTCTTT. Translating gives CASSQGVRGDTEAFF.

The table lists this clonotype with a few counts. The V call is TRBV12-3 or TRBV12-4, the J call TRBJ2-2; D is unresolved. The V and J ends lost 5 bases and 8 bases respectively, with 9 bases between them. This CDR3 is built from 12 residues. CDR3: CASSLSRGELFF. CDR3 sequence (DNA): TGTGCCAGCAGTCTTTCACGTGGGGAGCTGTTTTTT.